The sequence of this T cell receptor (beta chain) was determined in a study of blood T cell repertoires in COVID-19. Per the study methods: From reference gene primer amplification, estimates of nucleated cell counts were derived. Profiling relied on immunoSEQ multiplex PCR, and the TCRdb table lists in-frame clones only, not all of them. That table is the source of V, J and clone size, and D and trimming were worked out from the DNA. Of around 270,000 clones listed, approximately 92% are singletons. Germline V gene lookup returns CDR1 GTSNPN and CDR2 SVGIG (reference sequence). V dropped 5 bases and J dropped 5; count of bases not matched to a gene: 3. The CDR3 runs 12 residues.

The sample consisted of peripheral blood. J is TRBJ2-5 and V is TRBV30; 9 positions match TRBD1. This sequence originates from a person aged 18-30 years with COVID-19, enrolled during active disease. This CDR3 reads CAWDRGIETQYF. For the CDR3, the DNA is TGTGCCTGGGACAGGGGGATTGAGACCCAGTACTTC.